The 20 T cell receptor beta chains below were found in one sample sequenced in a study of identical twins. TCRdb re-derived calls from the 5' RACE reads in MiXCR, one entry per CDR3 protein. The data show approximately 890,000 distinct CDR3 sequences, roughly an eighth seen once. The same data also contributed to another study, on yellow fever vaccine responses in identical twins.

Sequenced input: PBMCs. The receptors shown here come from a woman aged 18-30 years in good health.

The table lists this clonotype with a few counts. The rearrangement uses TRBV9 and TRBJ2-5; TRBD2 matches 8 bases. The ends lost 0 bases at V and 5 bases at J; junction bases unmatched: 12. Germline CDR1 SGDLS, CDR2 YYNGEE. The CDR3 runs 17 residues. This CDR3 reads CASSVESEGLVMETQYF. The CDR3 coding sequence is TGTGCCAGCAGCGTAGAGAGTGAGGGACTAGTTATGGAGACCCAGTACTTC.

The chain uses TRBV28 and TRBJ2-1; the D gene is possibly TRBD2 (6 bases). With 8 bases removed from V and 5 bases from J, the gap between germline ends came to 10 bases. In germline, CDR1 is MDHEN, CDR2 SYDVKM. This CDR3 is built from 12 residues. In DNA, the CDR3 is TGTGCCAGCCGTGAGCGGGACAATGAGCAGTTCTTC. It is translated as CASRERDNEQFF.

Concerning this clonotype itself: Its ends do not fully match the called genes, so a read error is possible. This chain links TRBV10-3 with TRBJ2-4; 10 positions agree with TRBD2. CDR3 length: 16 residues. Germline CDR1 reads ENHRY; CDR2 reads SYGVKD. The CDR3 DNA sequence: TGTGCCAGCAGTGAGTCGGCTAGCGGGAGAGGGAACATTCAGTACTTC. This translates into CASSESASGRGNIQYF.

This clonotype was seen a few times. The chain joins TRBV5-1 to TRBJ1-2; D not certain. Deletions cut 3 bases from V and 6 bases from J, with 15 bases between. The CDR3 extends over 14 amino acids. Germline V lookup: CDR1 SGHRS, CDR2 YFSETQ. CDR3 sequence: CASSSRTDGDGYTF. CDR3 sequence (DNA): TGCGCCAGCAGCTCAAGGACGGATGGGGATGGCTACACCTTC.

This clonotype was seen a handful of times. V usage is TRBV4-2 and J usage is TRBJ2-1; the match to TRBD2 covers 7 bases. The V gene's germline CDR1 is LGHNA and CDR2 YNFKEQ. CDR3 size: 17 residues. V was pared by 0 bases and J by 3 bases, with 8 bases of the junction left unmatched. The CDR3 DNA is TGTGCCAGCAGCCAAGATCTACTAGCGACCAACTACAATGAGCAGTTCTTC. It specifies CASSQDLLATNYNEQFF.

This clonotype was detected a few times. The chain uses TRBV5-1 and TRBJ2-3, with 11 positions matching TRBD2. There are 17 residues in the CDR3. V was clipped by 7 bases and J by 2 bases; unmatched bases: 12. Germline V gene data show CDR1 as SGHRS and CDR2 as YFSETQ. The CDR3: CASRTRQLAGDTDTQYF. The CDR3 bases are TGCGCCAGCCGAACAAGACAACTAGCGGGAGACACAGATACGCAGTATTTT.

This clonotype was counted between two and nine times. The rearrangement links TRBV18 to TRBJ1-6; D perhaps matches TRBD1 (5 bases). Germline V lookup: CDR1 KGHSH, CDR2 LQKENI. The CDR3 covers 14 residues. V lost 3 bases to trimming and J lost 5 bases, with 8 bases between them. CDR3 loop: CASSPGEDNSPLHF. The CDR3 DNA reads as TGTGCCAGCTCACCGGGGGAGGATAATTCACCCCTCCACTTT.

This clonotype appeared a few times. The rearrangement links TRBV5-1 to TRBJ1-2; TRBD1 aligns across 7 bases. The CDR3 is 13 amino acids. Trimming cost V 4 bases and J 6 bases; bases outside gene matches: 6. Germline CDR1 and CDR2: SGHRS and YFSETQ. The CDR3 DNA reads TGCGCCAGCAGCCCGGGACAGCTAGATGGCTACACCTTC. Translating it yields CASSPGQLDGYTF.

In its sample, this clonotype was seen a few times. The chain carries TRBV10-3 and TRBJ2-5, with TRBD2 matching over 10 bases. Germline assignment: CDR1 ENHRY and CDR2 SYGVKD. This CDR3 contains 14 residues. The V segment lost 6 bases and the J segment 2 bases; nucleotides outside the gene matches: 3. CDR3 nucleotides: TGTGCCATCAGAAGCGGGGGGGCTCAAGAGACCCAGTACTTC. This encodes CAIRSGGAQETQYF.

The chain employs TRBV11-1 and TRBJ2-7; the match to TRBD2 covers 10 bases. This CDR3 has 18 residues. The germline V gene encodes CDR1 SGHAT and CDR2 FQDESV (reference sequence). The junction had 20 bases not matched to a gene; V was cut back by 5 bases and J by 7 bases. In DNA form, the CDR3 reads TGTGCCAGCAGCCATTTTACACCTAGCGGGAGCGTCTTAGGGGAGCAGTACTTC. Its translation: CASSHFTPSGSVLGEQYF.

This clonotype was detected only a few times. The chain employs TRBV28 and TRBJ2-3; the D is unclear. Trimming took off 1 base at V and 1 base at J, with 9 bases between the two ends. There are 15 residues in the CDR3. Germline CDR1 reads MDHEN; CDR2 reads SYDVKM. The CDR3 DNA reads TGTGCCAGCAGTTTATCATGGCTGGGCACAGATACGCAGTATTTT. Translating it yields CASSLSWLGTDTQYF.

This clonotype occurred many times. The chain employs TRBV7-9 and TRBJ2-7; D gene uncertain. The V end lost 0 bases, the J end lost 6 bases, and 9 bases lay between the germline ends. From germline, CDR1 is SEHNR and CDR2 FQNEAQ (reference sequence). This CDR3 has 13 residues. CDR3 nucleotide sequence: TGTGCCAGCAGCTTAGCGCGGTTAGGCGAGCAGTACTTC. Its translation is CASSLARLGEQYF.

This clonotype was found a few times. This chain connects TRBV5-1 to TRBJ1-6; unclear D gene. Germline CDR1 SGHRS, CDR2 YFSETQ. V was cut by 0 bases and J by 10 bases, with 8 bases left in between. CDR3 length: 13 residues. The CDR3 sequence: CASSLDESSPLHF. CDR3 DNA: TGCGCCAGCAGCTTGGACGAATCATCACCCCTCCACTTT.

This chain joins TRBV20-1 and TRBJ2-7, with D perhaps matching TRBD1 (5 bases). The germline V and J ends were trimmed by 0 bases and 5 bases, with 8 bases remaining between them. The CDR3 runs to 12 residues. CDR1 is DFQATT, CDR2 SNEGSKA, per germline (reference sequence). The CDR3 nucleotides read TGCAGTGCTAGAGACCCACAGGACGAGCAGTACTTC. Its protein is CSARDPQDEQYF.

The chain has TRBV25-1 and TRBJ2-7, with D perhaps TRBD2 (6 bases). Germline CDR1 reads MGHDK; CDR2 reads SYGVNS. CDR3 length equals 13 residues. Trimming shortened V by 8 bases and J by 1 base, and 12 bases separated the two germline ends. The chain's CDR3 is CASGAGGSYEQYF. The DNA of the CDR3 is TGTGCCAGCGGTGCTGGGGGGTCCTACGAGCAGTACTTC.

The rearrangement joins TRBV6-1 to TRBJ2-1, with D possibly matching TRBD2 (6 bases). With 6 bases removed from V and 4 bases from J, the gap between germline ends came to 16 bases. CDR1 is MNHNS, CDR2 SASEGT, per germline. CDR3 size: 15 residues. DNA of the CDR3: TGTGCCAGCAGGGAGCCGGCAGGACTATACAATGAGCAGTTCTTC. Protein sequence: CASREPAGLYNEQFF.

The table lists this clonotype with many counts. The chain employs TRBV29-1 and TRBJ1-1; no clear D gene. Germline loops: CDR1 SQVTM, CDR2 ANQGSEA. V lost 1 base to trimming and J lost 0 bases, with 9 bases between them. This CDR3 has 14 residues. The CDR3 sequence is CSVEAPRLNTEAFF. CDR3 DNA: TGCAGCGTTGAAGCCCCCCGCCTGAACACTGAAGCTTTCTTT.

Many counts were recorded for this clonotype. The chain links TRBV10-2 to TRBJ2-3; D is undetermined. The CDR3 extends over 14 amino acids. V lost 11 bases and J 5 bases, leaving 20 bases between the germline ends. Germline CDR1 WSHSY, CDR2 SAAADI. The CDR3 is CAADVGRRLDTQYF. The CDR3 DNA follows: TGCGCCGCCGACGTAGGCAGGCGGTTAGATACGCAGTATTTT.

This clonotype was detected many times. The gene calls are TRBV12-3 or TRBV12-4 and TRBJ1-6; possibly TRBD1 for D (6 bases). The CDR3 covers 16 residues. Trimming left V 6 bases short and J 0 bases short, with 12 bases between. The CDR3 coding sequence is TGTGCCAGCAGCCTCGGACAGACCTCCTATAATTCACCCCTCCACTTT. Residues: CASSLGQTSYNSPLHF.

This chain joins TRBV10-3 and TRBJ2-2, with D unclear. Looked up from germline, CDR1 is ENHRY and CDR2 is SYGVKD. Trimming pared 0 bases from V and 4 bases from J, leaving 12 bases between. This CDR3 is built from 16 residues. The CDR3 region is CAISESTGLGTGELFF. CDR3 nucleotides: TGTGCCATCAGTGAGTCGACTGGGCTGGGCACCGGGGAGCTGTTTTTT.